This TCR beta chain comes out of a study of shared clonotypes between healthy human individuals (TCRdb year 2020). As for the study more broadly: The cohort included three men and a couple of women between 18 and 49 years of age. For each donor, CD4 naive and CD4 memory were each run on three plates, CD8 naive on two plates, and CD8 memory on one plate. To estimate repertoire size and how much clonotype sharing occurs between individuals, the study deeply sequenced the blood TCR repertoires of about five healthy adults. Libraries were prepared and TCR repertoires were sequenced by different laboratories using diverse techniques, in order to increase sequencing depth and limit assay-specific biases. Per donor, leukapheresis produced somewhere between about 0.94 and 9 billion PBMCs.

Study-wide findings and limitations: Naive subsets generally had larger estimated clonotype richness than memory subsets did. Sampling was restricted to blood, and TCR repertoires in tissue are likely to differ from TCR repertoires in blood. Incomplete sequencing was indicated by rarefaction of sorted-subset datasets, despite the large sequencing depth. The genetic and exposure-history diversity represented was limited by the small number of donors. Based on pairwise subsampling, the degree of clonotype sharing among donors was expected to be affected by sequencing depth. When a few donors were compared, the shared fraction of clonotypes was around 5% for naive CD4, about 4% for naive CD8, roughly 2.5% for memory CD4, and 0.4% for memory CD8. Higher generation probabilities were observed for clonotypes shared by all four sorted-subset donors than for non-shared clonotypes.

For this clone: Its antigen remains unidentified. The sample holds no much larger clone one base away, and base qualities are not on file.

Healthy HIV-negative adults with no recently reported acute infections or vaccinations were included as donors. Every donor was a Caucasian adult residing in Nashville, Tennessee, USA. CD4+ T cells were enriched through magnetic negative selection, after which naive cells were positively selected on CD45RA and the remaining negative fraction served as the memory subset. After blood collection by leukapheresis, PBMCs were isolated using Ficoll-Histopaque density gradient centrifugation and then cryopreserved in the vapor phase of liquid nitrogen. Purity and quantity of every magnetically sorted T cell population were checked by analytical flow cytometry. Each sorted fraction had its genomic DNA isolated and then quantified by UV absorbance on a Nanodrop 2000c. Sequences MNHNS (CDR1) and SASEGT (CDR2) are obtained from the germline V gene. Its CDR3 holds 11 amino acids, cysteine through phenylalanine. The read is trimmed to its CDR3 DNA, 33 bases read in frame from base 1. Trimming at the junction amounts to 7 bases on V and 5 bases on J, and the germline ends lie 6 bases apart.

Using the deep immunoSEQ assay, multiplex PCR amplified TCR CDR3 regions from genomic DNA. Genomic DNA extracted from each cell subset was distributed evenly over all wells of several immunoSEQ 96-well plates, and each plate served as one replicate. For sorted subsets, about 200 ng genomic DNA, equal to approximately 30,000 T cell genomes, was loaded into each replicate PCR. Purified libraries were measured with a Qubit 3.0 fluorometer, size-checked on a Bioanalyzer 2100, and measured again with the KAPA Library Quantification kit. A separate single-read 150-cycle Illumina NextSeq 550 flow cell was used to sequence each immunoSEQ 96-well plate. The authors processed their data as follows. Because the immunoSEQ output held only junctional sequences and lacked quality scores, the filtering could not match the filtering applied to full-length reads. Sequences were annotated with PyIR, a Python wrapper for IgBLAST v1.9, using IMGT germline references to assign V/J genes and CDR3. Reads were removed for weak V/J assignments (E-value above 1e-6), missing CDR3, stop codons, out-of-frame junctions, or ambiguous translated residues. V3J clonotypes were defined as sequences sharing an identical inferred V gene, J gene, and CDR3 amino acid sequence. Percentage overlap between repertoires was calculated by dividing the number of shared unique clonotypes by the size of the smaller repertoire. RTK rarefaction, the Chao1 estimator, and Recon v2.1 estimates of unobserved clonotypes were used to assess repertoire richness. For all TCRbeta clonotypes obtained by the gDNA method from a few donors, generation probabilities were computed with OLGA. The immuneACCESS repertoire file appears here via TCRdb, limited to in-frame rearrangements. These files lack a portion of the clones; in checked studies, under half of the deficit traces to unresolved V genes, and the cause of the others is not known. That table gives V, J and clone size, and the DNA gave D and trimming. The sample table shows about 1.5 million clones, and 98% are seen once. 0.4% to 0.55% of the sample is in the top ten clones.

The sequencing input was naive CD4+ T cells sorted from blood. The sample's cell subset or site label is to be understood as: CD45RA+ positively selected. This TCR was sampled from a man aged 30 to 45 in good health. In this chain, TRBV6-1 is recombined with TRBJ2-1, with no confidently assigned D gene. The CDR3 region: CASKTHNEQFF. The base sequence is TGTGCCAGCAAAACGCACAATGAGCAGTTCTTC.